The subject of this entry is one T cell receptor (beta chain). No antigen is known for it. It has no much larger one-base neighbor in the sample; base qualities were not kept. The meaning of the sample's time point label: baseline before first vaccination. Vaccinee samples were obtained from the UK trials COV001 and COV002, which included a single-blind randomized controlled phase 2/3 trial of AZD1222 (ChAdOx1 nCoV-19) in healthy adults. For TCRbeta chain sequencing, PBMC samples were collected from trial participants at day 0 and at day 28 after the second dose. The sample comes from a study of T cell responses to AZD1222 COVID-19 vaccine (dated by TCRdb to the early 2020s). For the study in its entirety: Because spike-specific TCR depth and breadth did not differ between the two schedules, AZD1222 recipients who got a second dose at roughly 4 weeks were pooled with those who got a second dose at roughly 12 weeks. TCR sequencing covered roughly 230 trial participants: roughly 200 given two doses of AZD1222 and about 26 given two doses of MenACWY control vaccine. Trial participants were enrolled by age into subgroups of 18-55, 56-69 and 70-plus years, and about 150, 27 and 61 TCR-sequenced participants, respectively, were included in these subgroups.

Broader findings and caveats from the paper: The whole spike protein was spanned by vaccine-associated CD4 TCRs, and dominant responses were seen in regions 160-218 and 743-854. The 56-69-year group was small, and its depth increase did not reach significance, likely because of low power. No day 14 peak-response samples were available, so repertoires were characterized only after the peak T cell response. Conclusions about previously exposed vaccinees are limited because only six or seven AZD1222 recipients were SARS-CoV-2 seropositive at baseline. A significant rise in spike-specific TCR breadth and depth was observed after two AZD1222 doses relative to day 0 and relative to MenACWY recipients. Reportedly, close to half of the unique spike-specific TCRs recognized epitopes lying outside the regions that are mutated in the B.1.351 and B.1.1.7 variants. Most participants were white British and females outnumbered males, and the authors suggested that clonal diversity may have been underestimated.

From its cysteine to its phenylalanine, the CDR3 spans 14 amino acids. The CDR3 DNA has 42 bases and is translated from base 1. The germline V gene (reference sequence) sets CDR1 to LNHNV and CDR2 to YYDKDF. V and J lose 5 bases and 4 bases, and a span of 14 bases separates them. The CDR3 regions of human TCRbeta chains were analyzed by immunosequencing. In the authors' own workflow: Repertoire TCRs were matched against a reference library of SARS-CoV-2-specific TCRs generated with the MIRA antigen-specificity platform. Breadth was defined as the fraction of unique TCRs that were SARS-CoV-2-associated, and depth was defined as the fraction of total T cells that were SARS-CoV-2-associated. Each spike-specific TCR was assigned to its reactive spike region and to a CD4 or CD8 class using the MIRA data. Log10-transformed breadth and depth values were compared by one-way ANOVA with Sidak's multiple comparisons tests. In TCRdb, the immuneACCESS table is reduced to in-frame sequences with V and J assigned. These tables do not hold every clone; where another copy was compared, an unresolved V gene accounts for under half, and the others remain unexplained. Clone size and V and J calls were adopted from that table, with D and trimming inferred from the DNA. For this sample the table gives 100,000 or so clones, of which around 84% were detected only once. More than 1.2% of the sample is taken by the ten largest.

The sample in question was peripheral blood, obtained on day 0 of AZD1222 vaccination. The V and J genes are TRBV15 and TRBJ1-2; matching of 5 bases hints at TRBD1 as the D gene. The TCR was taken from an adult in good health. The CDR3 has the sequence CATSGGGLPYGYTF. The nucleotide sequence reads as follows: TGTGCCACCAGCGGGGGGGGTCTGCCCTATGGCTACACCTTC.